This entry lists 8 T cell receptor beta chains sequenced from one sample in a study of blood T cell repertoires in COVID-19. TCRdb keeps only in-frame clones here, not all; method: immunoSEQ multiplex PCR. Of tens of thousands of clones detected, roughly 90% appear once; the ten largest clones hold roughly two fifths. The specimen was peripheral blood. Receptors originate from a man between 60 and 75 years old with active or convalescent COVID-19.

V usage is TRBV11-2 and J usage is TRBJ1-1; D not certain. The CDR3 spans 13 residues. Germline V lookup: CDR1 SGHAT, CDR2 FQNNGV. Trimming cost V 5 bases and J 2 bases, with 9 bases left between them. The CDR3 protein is CASSHDYNTEAFF. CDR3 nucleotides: TGTGCCAGCAGCCACGACTATAACACTGAAGCTTTCTTT.

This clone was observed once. CDR3: CASSLGVAGRYNEQFF. CDR3 nucleotides: TGCGCCAGCAGCTTGGGGGTAGCGGGACGTTACAATGAGCAGTTCTTC. The chain couples TRBV5-1 to TRBJ2-1; 8 bases are a match to TRBD2. The CDR3 length is 16 residues. J lost 4 bases, V lost 0 bases, and 6 bases had no gene match. CDR1 and CDR2 from the germline V gene are SGHRS and YFSETQ.

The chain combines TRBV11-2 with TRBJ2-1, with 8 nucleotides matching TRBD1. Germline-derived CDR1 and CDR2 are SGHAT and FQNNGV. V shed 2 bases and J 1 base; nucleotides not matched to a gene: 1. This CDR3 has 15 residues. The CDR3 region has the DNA TGTGCCAGCAGCTTAACAGGGGGGTCCTACAATGAGCAGTTCTTC. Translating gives CASSLTGGSYNEQFF.

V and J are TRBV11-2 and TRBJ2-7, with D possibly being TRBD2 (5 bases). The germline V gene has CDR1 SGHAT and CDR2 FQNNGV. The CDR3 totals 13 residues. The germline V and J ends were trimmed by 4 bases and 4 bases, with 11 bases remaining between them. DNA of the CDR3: TGTGCCAGCAGCTGGACGGGCGGGTACGAGCAGTACTTC. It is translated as CASSWTGGYEQYF.

The CDR3 DNA reads as TGCGCCAGCAGCTTAACCGGGACAGGGGTCGAAAAACTGTTTTTT. Translating it yields CASSLTGTGVEKLFF. The V call is TRBV5-1, the J call TRBJ1-4; 10 positions match TRBD1. The CDR3 consists of 15 residues. From germline, CDR1 is SGHRS and CDR2 YFSETQ. The V and J ends lost 2 bases and 8 bases, in that order; junction bases with no gene match: 6.

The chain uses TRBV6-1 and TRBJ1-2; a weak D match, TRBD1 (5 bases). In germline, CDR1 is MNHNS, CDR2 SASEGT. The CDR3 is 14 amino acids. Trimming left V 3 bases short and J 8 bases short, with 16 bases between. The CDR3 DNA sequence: TGTGCCAGCAGTGATCGAGGACCTAAGGGGGGCTACACCTTC. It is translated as CASSDRGPKGGYTF.

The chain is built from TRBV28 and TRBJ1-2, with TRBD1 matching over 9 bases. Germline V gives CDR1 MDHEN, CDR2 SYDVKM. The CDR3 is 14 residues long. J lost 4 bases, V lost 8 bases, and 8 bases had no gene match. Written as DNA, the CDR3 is TGTGCCAGCGGAACAGGGGGCGTTGCCTATGGCTACACCTTC. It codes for CASGTGGVAYGYTF.

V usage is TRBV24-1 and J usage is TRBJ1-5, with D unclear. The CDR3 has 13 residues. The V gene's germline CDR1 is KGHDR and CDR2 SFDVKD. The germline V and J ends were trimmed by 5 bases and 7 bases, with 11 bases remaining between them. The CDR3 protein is CATSAPGGQPQHF. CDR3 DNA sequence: TGTGCCACCAGTGCCCCCGGCGGACAGCCCCAGCATTTT.